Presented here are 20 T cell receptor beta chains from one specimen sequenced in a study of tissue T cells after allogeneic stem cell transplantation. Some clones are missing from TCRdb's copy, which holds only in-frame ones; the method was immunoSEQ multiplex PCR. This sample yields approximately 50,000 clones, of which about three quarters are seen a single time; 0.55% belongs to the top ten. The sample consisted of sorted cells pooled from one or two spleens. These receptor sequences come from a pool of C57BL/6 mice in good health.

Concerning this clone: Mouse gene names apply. The CDR3 bases that were read are TGTGGTGCTAGGGATCTGGGACAGGGGATCACCTTGTAC. Protein product: CGARDLGQGITLY. The whole CDR3 protein is CGARDLGQGITLYF. J is TRBJ2-4 and V is TRBV20, with TRBD1 identical over 10 bases. The CDR3 end is not reached by the read, which stops 1 residue before it; the germline J gene fills it in. The ends lost 0 bases at V and 8 bases at J; junction bases unmatched: 5. Looked up from germline, CDR1 is GFQATS and CDR2 is STVNSAI. The CDR3 has 14 residues.

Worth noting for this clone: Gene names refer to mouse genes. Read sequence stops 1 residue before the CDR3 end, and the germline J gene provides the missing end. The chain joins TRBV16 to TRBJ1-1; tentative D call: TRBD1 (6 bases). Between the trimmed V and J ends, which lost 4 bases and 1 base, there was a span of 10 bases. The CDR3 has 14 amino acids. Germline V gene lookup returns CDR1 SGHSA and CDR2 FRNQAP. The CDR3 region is CASSSGHKNTEVFF. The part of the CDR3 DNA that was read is TGTGCAAGCAGCTCGGGACATAAAAACACAGAAGTCTTC.

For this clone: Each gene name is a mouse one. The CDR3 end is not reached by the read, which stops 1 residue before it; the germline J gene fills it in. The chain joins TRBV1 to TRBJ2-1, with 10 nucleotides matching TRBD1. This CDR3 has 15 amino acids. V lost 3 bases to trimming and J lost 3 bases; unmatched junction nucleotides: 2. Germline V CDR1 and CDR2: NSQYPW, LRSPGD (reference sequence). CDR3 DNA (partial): TGCACCTGCAGTGCGCGGGACAGGGGCTATGCTGAGCAGTTC. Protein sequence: CTCSARDRGYAEQF. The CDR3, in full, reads CTCSARDRGYAEQFF.

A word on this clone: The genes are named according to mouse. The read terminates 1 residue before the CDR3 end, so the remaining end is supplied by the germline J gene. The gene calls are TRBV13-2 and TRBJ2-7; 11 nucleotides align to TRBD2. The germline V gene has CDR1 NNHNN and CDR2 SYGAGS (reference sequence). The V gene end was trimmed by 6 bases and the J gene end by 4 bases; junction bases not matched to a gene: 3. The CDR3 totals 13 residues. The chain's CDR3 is CASAGLGGYEQYF. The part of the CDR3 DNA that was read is TGTGCCAGCGCCGGACTGGGGGGATATGAACAGTAC.

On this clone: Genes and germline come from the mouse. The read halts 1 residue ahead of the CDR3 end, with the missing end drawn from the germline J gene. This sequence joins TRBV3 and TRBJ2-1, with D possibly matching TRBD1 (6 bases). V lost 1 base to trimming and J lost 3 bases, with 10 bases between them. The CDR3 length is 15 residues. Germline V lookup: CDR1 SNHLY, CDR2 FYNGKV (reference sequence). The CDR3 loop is CASSLEAGVYAEQFF. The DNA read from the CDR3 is TGTGCCAGCAGCTTAGAGGCAGGGGTCTATGCTGAGCAGTTC.

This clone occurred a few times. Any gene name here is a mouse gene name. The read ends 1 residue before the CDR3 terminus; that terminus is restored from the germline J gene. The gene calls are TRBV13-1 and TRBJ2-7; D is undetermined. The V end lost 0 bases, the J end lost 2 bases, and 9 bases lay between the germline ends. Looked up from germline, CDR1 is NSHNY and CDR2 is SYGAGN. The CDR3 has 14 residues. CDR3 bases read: TGTGCCAGCAGTGATGATGGGAGGACCTATGAACAGTAC. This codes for CASSDDGRTYEQY. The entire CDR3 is CASSDDGRTYEQYF.

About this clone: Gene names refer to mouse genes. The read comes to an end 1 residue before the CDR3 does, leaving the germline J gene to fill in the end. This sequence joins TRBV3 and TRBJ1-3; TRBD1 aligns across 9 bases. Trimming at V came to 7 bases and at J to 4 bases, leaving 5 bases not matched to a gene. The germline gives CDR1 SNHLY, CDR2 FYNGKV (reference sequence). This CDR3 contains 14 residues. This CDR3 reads CASIQGARGNTLYF. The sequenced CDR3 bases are TGTGCCAGCATACAGGGGGCGCGGGGAAATACGCTCTAT.

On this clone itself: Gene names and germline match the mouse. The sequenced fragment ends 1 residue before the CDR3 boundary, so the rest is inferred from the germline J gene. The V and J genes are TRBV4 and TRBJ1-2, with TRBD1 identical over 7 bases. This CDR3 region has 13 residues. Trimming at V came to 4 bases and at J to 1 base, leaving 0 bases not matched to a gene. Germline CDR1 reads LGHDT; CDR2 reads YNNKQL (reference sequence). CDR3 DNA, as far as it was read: TGTGCCAGCAGCTGGGACAGAAACTCCGACTACACC. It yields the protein CASSWDRNSDYT. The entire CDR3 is CASSWDRNSDYTF.

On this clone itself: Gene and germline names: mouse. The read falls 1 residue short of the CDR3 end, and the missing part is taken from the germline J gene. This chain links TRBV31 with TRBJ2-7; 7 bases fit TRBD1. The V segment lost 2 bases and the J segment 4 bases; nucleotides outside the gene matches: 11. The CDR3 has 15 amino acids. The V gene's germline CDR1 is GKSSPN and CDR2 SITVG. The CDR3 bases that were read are TGTGCCTGGAGTTCCGTTCCGGGACAGCCATATGAACAGTAC. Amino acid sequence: CAWSSVPGQPYEQY. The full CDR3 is CAWSSVPGQPYEQYF.

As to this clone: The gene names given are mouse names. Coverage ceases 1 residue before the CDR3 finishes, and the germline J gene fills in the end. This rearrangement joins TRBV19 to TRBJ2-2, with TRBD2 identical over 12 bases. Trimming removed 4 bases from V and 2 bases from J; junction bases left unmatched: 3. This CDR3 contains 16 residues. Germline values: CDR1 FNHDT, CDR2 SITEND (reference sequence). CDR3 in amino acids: CASSPGLGGNTGQLYF. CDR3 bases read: TGTGCCAGCAGTCCCGGACTGGGGGGGAACACCGGGCAGCTCTAC.

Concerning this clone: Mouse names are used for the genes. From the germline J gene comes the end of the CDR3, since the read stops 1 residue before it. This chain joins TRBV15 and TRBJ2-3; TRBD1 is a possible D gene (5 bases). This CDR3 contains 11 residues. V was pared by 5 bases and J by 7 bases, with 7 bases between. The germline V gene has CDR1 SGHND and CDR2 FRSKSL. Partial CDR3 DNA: TGTGCCAGCAGTCGACAGCAAACGCTGTAT. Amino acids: CASSRQQTLY. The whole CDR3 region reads CASSRQQTLYF.

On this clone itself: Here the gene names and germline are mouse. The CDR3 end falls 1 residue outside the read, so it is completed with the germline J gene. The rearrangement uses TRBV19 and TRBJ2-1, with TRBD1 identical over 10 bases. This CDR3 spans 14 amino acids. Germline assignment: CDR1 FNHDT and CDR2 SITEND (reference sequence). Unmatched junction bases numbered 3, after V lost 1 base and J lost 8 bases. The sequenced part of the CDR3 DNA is TGTGCCAGCAGTATAAGGGGACAGGGGACTGAGCAGTTC. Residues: CASSIRGQGTEQF. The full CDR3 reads CASSIRGQGTEQFF.

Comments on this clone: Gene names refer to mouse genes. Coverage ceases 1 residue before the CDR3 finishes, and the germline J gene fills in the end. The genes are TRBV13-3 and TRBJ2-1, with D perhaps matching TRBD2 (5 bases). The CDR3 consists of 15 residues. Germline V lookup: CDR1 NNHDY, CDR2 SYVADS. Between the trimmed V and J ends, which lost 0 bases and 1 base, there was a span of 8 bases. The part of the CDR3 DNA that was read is TGTGCCAGCAGTGATGGCTGGGTGAACTATGCTGAGCAGTTC. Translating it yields CASSDGWVNYAEQF. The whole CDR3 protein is CASSDGWVNYAEQFF.

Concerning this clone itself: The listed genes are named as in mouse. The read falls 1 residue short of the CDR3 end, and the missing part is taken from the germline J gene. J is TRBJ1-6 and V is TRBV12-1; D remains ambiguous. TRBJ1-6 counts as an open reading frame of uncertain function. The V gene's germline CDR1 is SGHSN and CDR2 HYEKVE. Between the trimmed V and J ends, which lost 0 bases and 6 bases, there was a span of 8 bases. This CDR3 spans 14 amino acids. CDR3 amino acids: CASSLATSNSPLYF. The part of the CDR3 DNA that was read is TGTGCCAGCTCTCTCGCCACATCTAATTCGCCCCTCTAC.

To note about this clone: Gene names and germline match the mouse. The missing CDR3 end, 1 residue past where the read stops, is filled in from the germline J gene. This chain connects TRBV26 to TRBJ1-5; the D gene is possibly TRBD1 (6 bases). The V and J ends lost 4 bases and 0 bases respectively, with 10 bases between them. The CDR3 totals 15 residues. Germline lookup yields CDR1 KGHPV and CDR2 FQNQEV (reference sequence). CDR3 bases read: TGTGCCAGCAGTCCCGGGACAACTAACAACCAGGCTCCGCTT. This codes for CASSPGTTNNQAPL. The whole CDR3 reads CASSPGTTNNQAPLF.

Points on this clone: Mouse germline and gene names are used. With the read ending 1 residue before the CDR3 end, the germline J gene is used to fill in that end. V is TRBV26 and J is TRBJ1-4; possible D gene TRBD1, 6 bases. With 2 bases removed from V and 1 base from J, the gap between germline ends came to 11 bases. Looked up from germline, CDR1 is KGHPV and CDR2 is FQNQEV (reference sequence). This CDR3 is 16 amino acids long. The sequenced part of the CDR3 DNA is TGTGCCAGCAGTCTGCCCAGGGGCGATTCCAACGAAAGATTATTT. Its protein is CASSLPRGDSNERLF. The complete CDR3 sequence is CASSLPRGDSNERLFF. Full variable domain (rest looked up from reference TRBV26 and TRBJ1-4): NSKVIQTPRYLVKGQGQKAKMRCIPEKGHPVVFWYQQNKNNEFKFLINFQNQEVLQQIDMTEKRFSAECPSNSPCSLEIQSSEAGDSALYLCASSLPRGDSNERLFFGHGTKLSVL.

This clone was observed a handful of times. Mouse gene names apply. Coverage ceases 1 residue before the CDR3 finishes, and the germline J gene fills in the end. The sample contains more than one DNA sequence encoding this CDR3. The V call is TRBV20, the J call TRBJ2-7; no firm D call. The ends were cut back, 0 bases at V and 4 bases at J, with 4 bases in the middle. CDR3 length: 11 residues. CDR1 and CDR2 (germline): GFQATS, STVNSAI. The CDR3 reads CGARDRYEQYF. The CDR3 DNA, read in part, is TGTGGTGCTAGGGACAGGTATGAACAGTAC.

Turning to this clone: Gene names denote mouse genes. The CDR3 bases that were read are TGCTCCAGCAGTCAGGGACTGGGGGGCGCTGAGCAGTTC. Translation gives CSSSQGLGGAEQF. The whole CDR3 region reads CSSSQGLGGAEQFF. The chain links TRBV23 to TRBJ2-1; the D segment call TRBD2 is taken from the table without a DNA check. The CDR3 end falls 1 residue outside the read, so it is completed with the germline J gene. Germline CDR1 reads KGHTA; CDR2 reads FQNQQP. This CDR3 is 14 amino acids long.

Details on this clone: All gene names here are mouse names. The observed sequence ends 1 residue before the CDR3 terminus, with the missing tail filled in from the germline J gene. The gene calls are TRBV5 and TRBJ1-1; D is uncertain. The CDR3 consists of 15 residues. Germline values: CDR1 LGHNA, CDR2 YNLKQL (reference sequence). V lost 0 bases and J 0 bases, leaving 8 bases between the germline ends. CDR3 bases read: TGTGCCAGCAGCCAAGATTACAGATCAAACACAGAAGTCTTC. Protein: CASSQDYRSNTEVF. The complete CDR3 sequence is CASSQDYRSNTEVFF.

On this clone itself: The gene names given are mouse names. The DNA read from the CDR3 is TGTGCCAGCGGTGGTCTCCGGGACTGGGGGGATGAACAGTAC. It translates to CASGGLRDWGDEQY. The whole CDR3 protein is CASGGLRDWGDEQYF. The chain couples TRBV13-2 to TRBJ2-7, with 12 bases identical to TRBD2. The read halts 1 residue ahead of the CDR3 end, with the missing end drawn from the germline J gene. This CDR3 is 15 amino acids long. The V gene end was trimmed by 3 bases and the J gene end by 5 bases; junction bases not matched to a gene: 6. CDR1 is NNHNN and CDR2 is SYGAGS in the germline V gene (reference sequence).